The clone carrying this T cell receptor (beta chain) was detected many times. The antigen is not known. This CDR3 has 14 amino acids. V lost 6 bases to trimming and J lost 7 bases; unmatched junction nucleotides: 11. The data stem from a study of metastatic and nonmetastatic thyroid tumors. Study summary: Comparative analysis of repertoires was undertaken across blood and tumor or nodule tissue obtained from malignant and benign thyroid patients. Study conclusions and caveats: Relative to benign nodules, malignant thyroid tumors were reportedly characterized by significantly elevated TCR beta diversity in blood and tumor.

Thyroid surgery had not been preceded by any treatment in any patient. As handled by the study authors: A papillary thyroid cancer distant-metastasis classifier was built from CDR3 differences across clinicopathological groups. Via MiXCR, TCRdb re-called the PCR reads. The V and J calls follow TCRdb's processing rather than the paper's. The table shows 10,000 to 13,000 clones, with 35% to 45% occurring only once. Input material: tumor tissue. This sequence originates from a female donor with papillary thyroid cancer or a benign thyroid nodule (not recorded which). Some clones in this sample may be carry-over from other donors' samples. The chain recombines TRBV12-3 or TRBV12-4 with TRBJ2-7; 8 bases fit TRBD2. The CDR3 loop is CASRPSGGRGEQYF. The CDR3 DNA reads TGTGCCAGCAGGCCTTCGGGGGGGCGAGGGGAGCAGTACTTC.